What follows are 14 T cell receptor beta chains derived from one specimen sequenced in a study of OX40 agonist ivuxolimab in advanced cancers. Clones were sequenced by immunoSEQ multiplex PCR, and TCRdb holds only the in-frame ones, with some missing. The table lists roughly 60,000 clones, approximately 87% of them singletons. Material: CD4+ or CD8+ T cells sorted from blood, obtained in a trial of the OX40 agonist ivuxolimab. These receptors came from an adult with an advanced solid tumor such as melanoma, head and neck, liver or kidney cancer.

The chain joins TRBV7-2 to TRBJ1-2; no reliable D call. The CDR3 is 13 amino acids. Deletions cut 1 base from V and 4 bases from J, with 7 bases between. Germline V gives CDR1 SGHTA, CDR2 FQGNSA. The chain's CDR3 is CASSLGPSYGYTF. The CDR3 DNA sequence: TGTGCCAGCAGCTTAGGACCTTCCTATGGCTACACCTTC. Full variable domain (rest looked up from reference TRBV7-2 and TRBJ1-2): GAGVSQSPSNKVTEKGKDVELRCDPISGHTALYWYRQSLGQGLEFLIYFQGNSAPDKSGLPSDRFSAERTGGSVSTLTIQRTQQEDSAVYLCASSLGPSYGYTFGSGTRLTVV.

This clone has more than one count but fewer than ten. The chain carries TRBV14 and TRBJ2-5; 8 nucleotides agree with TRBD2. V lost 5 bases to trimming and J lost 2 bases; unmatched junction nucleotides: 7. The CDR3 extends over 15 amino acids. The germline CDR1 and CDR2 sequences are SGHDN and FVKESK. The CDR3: CASSLWTSPQETQYF. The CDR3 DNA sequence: TGTGCCAGCAGCTTATGGACTAGCCCGCAAGAGACCCAGTACTTC.

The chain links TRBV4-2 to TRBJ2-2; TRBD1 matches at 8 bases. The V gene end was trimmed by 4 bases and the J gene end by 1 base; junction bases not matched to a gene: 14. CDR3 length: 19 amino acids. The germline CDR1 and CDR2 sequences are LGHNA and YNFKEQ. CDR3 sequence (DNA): TGTGCCAGCAGCCTCCCGCCTATGGGAACAGGGGGGAACACCGGGGAGCTGTTTTTT. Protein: CASSLPPMGTGGNTGELFF.

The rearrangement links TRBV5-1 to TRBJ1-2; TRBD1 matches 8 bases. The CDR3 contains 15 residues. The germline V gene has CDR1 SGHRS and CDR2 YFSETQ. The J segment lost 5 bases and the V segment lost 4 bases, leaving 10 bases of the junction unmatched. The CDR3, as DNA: TGCGCCAGCAGCGGGCGGGACAGGACTCAATATGGCTACACCTTC. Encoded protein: CASSGRDRTQYGYTF.

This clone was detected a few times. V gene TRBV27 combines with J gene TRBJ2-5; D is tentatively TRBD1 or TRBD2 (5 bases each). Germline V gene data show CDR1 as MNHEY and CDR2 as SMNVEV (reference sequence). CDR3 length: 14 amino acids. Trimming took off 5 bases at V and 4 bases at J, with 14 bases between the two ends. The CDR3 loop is CASSLGAQRETQYF. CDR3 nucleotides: TGTGCCAGCAGTCTCGGGGCTCAGCGAGAGACCCAGTACTTC.

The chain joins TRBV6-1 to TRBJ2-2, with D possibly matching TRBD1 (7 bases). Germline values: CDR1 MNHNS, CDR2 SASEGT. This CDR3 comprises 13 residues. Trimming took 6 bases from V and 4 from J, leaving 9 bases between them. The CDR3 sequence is CASRQGGTGELFF. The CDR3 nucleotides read TGTGCCAGCAGGCAGGGGGGCACCGGGGAGCTGTTTTTT.

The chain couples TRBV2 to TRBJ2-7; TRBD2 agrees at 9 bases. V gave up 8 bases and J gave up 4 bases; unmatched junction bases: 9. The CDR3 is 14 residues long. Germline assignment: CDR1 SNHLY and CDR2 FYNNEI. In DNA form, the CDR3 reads TGTGCCAGCGTAGGGACTAGCTACGCTTACGAGCAGTACTTC. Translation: CASVGTSYAYEQYF.

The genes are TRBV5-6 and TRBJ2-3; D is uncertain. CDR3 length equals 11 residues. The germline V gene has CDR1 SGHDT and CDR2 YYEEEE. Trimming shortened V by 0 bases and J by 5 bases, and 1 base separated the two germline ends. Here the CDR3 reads CASSLGDTQYF. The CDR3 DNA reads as TGTGCCAGCAGCTTGGGAGATACGCAGTATTTT.

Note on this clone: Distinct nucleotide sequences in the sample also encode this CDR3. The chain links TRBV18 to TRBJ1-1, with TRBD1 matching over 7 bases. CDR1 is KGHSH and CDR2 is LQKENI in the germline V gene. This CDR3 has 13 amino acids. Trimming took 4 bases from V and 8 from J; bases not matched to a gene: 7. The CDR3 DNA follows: TGTGCCAGCTCACGGGAAACAGGGGCAGAAGCTTTCTTT. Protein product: CASSRETGAEAFF.

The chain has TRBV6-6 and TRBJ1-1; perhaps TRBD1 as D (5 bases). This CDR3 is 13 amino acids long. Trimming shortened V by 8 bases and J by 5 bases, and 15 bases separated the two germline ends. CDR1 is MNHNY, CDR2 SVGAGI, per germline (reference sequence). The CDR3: CASGDSGITEAFF. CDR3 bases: TGTGCCAGCGGGGACTCAGGGATTACTGAAGCTTTCTTT.

CDR3 nucleotide sequence: TGCGCCAGTGGGACTAGCCTACTCACAGATACGCAGTATTTT. As protein: CASGTSLLTDTQYF. The chain combines TRBV5-1 with TRBJ2-3, with 9 bases fitting TRBD2. J gave up 2 bases and V 8 bases, and 6 bases lay outside the gene matches. Per the germline V gene, CDR1 is SGHRS and CDR2 is YFSETQ. The CDR3 loop spans 14 amino acids. The variable domain in full, completed from reference TRBV5-1 and TRBJ2-3, reads KAGVTQTPRYLIKTRGQQVTLSCSPISGHRSVSWYQQTPGQGLQFLFEYFSETQRNKGNFPGRFSGRQFSNSRSEMNVSTLELGDSALYLCASGTSLLTDTQYFGPGTRLTVL.

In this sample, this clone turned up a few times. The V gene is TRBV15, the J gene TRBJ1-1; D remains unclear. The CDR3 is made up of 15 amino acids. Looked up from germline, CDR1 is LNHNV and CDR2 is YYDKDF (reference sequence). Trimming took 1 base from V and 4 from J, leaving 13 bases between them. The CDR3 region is CATSRGEGWGTEAFF. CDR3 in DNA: TGTGCCACCAGCAGAGGCGAGGGTTGGGGCACTGAAGCTTTCTTT. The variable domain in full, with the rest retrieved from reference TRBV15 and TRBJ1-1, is DAMVIQNPRYQVTQFGKPVTLSCSQTLNHNVMYWYQQKSSQAPKLLFHYYDKDFNNEADTPDNFQSRRPNTSFCFLDIRSPGLGDTAMYLCATSRGEGWGTEAFFGQGTRLTVV.

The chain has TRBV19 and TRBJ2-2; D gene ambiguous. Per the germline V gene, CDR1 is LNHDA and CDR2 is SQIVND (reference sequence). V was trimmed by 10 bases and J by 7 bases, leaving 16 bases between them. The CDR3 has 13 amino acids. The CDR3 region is CATSILKYGELFF. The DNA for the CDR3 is TGTGCCACATCGATCCTCAAGTACGGGGAGCTGTTTTTT.

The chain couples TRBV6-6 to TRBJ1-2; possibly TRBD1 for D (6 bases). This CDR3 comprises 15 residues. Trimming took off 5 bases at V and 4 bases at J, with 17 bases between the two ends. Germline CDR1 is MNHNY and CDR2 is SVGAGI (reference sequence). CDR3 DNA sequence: TGTGCCAGCAGTCCCCTTGGACAGACCGCCTATGGCTACACCTTC. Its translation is CASSPLGQTAYGYTF.